The 7 T cell receptor beta chains in this list originate from one sample, sequenced in a study of PD-L1 blockade in urothelial cancer. Assay used: immunoSEQ multiplex PCR; TCRdb lists only in-frame clones, some missing. This sample has approximately 50,000 clones, with roughly 84% found just once. The time point here: pretreatment peripheral blood. The input for sequencing was PBMCs, taken around atezolizumab (anti-PD-L1) treatment. These receptors were taken from a man aged 50 to 59 with urothelial cancer.

CDR3 sequence reads: CASSQTSGRIYEQYF. In DNA, the CDR3 is TGTGCCAGCAGTCAGACTAGCGGGAGAATCTACGAGCAGTACTTC. V is TRBV28 and J is TRBJ2-7; TRBD2 matches at 12 bases. Per germline, CDR1 MDHEN and CDR2 SYDVKM. This CDR3 contains 15 residues. The V segment lost 5 bases and the J segment 3 bases; nucleotides outside the gene matches: 5. Full variable domain (remainder filled in from reference TRBV28 and TRBJ2-7): DVKVTQSSRYLVKRTGEKVFLECVQDMDHENMFWYRQDPGLGLRLIYFSYDVKMKEKGDIPEGYSVSREKKERFSLILESASTNQTSMYLCASSQTSGRIYEQYFGPGTRLTVT.

This chain joins TRBV6-5 and TRBJ1-2; tentatively, D is TRBD1 (6 bases). The CDR3 has 16 amino acids. From germline, CDR1 is MNHEY and CDR2 SVGAGI. V gave up 2 bases and J gave up 8 bases, with 21 bases separating them. The CDR3 DNA reads as TGTGCCAGCAGTTACCATACAGGGAGCAGGCGGATCGGCTACACCTTC. Translating gives CASSYHTGSRRIGYTF.

The rearrangement joins TRBV9 to TRBJ2-1, with 9 bases fitting TRBD1. CDR1 SGDLS and CDR2 YYNGEE come from the germline V gene. The V and J ends lost 0 bases and 5 bases, in that order; junction bases with no gene match: 3. This CDR3 contains 15 residues. The CDR3 sequence is CASSVAQGANNEQFF. The CDR3 DNA follows: TGTGCCAGCAGCGTAGCACAGGGGGCCAACAATGAGCAGTTCTTC.

This CDR3 reads CASSLAGLAGDTQYF. DNA of the CDR3: TGCGCCAGCAGCTTGGCTGGACTAGCGGGTGATACGCAGTATTTT. The chain combines TRBV5-1 with TRBJ2-3; 11 bases align to TRBD2. The CDR3 loop spans 15 amino acids. V was pared by 0 bases and J by 6 bases, with 3 bases of the junction left unmatched. Germline V CDR1 and CDR2: SGHRS, YFSETQ.

V is TRBV6-1 and J is TRBJ2-7; 7 nucleotides match TRBD2. This CDR3 has 13 residues. Germline CDR1 reads MNHNS; CDR2 reads SASEGT. V dropped 7 bases and J dropped 4; count of bases not matched to a gene: 7. The CDR3 loop is CASTLPGGYEQYF. CDR3 coding DNA: TGTGCCAGCACCTTACCGGGAGGTTACGAGCAGTACTTC.

The chain employs TRBV25-1 and TRBJ2-7; TRBD2 matches 7 bases. The CDR3 is 15 amino acids. The trim removed 5 bases at V and 6 bases at J, leaving 13 bases unmatched. CDR1 and CDR2 from the germline V gene are MGHDK and SYGVNS. The CDR3: CASSFWGGGSSEQYF. The CDR3 region has the DNA TGTGCCAGCAGTTTTTGGGGGGGAGGTTCGAGCGAGCAGTACTTC.

The chain is built from TRBV6-6 and TRBJ2-7; tentative D call: TRBD1 (5 bases). Germline assignment: CDR1 MNHNY and CDR2 SVGAGI (reference sequence). The CDR3 is 15 amino acids. V was pared by 0 bases and J by 2 bases, with 11 bases between. The CDR3 is CASSYSGREAYEQYF. The CDR3 nucleotides are TGTGCCAGCAGTTACTCCGGCAGGGAAGCCTACGAGCAGTACTTC.